A single sample is the source of the 19 T cell receptor beta chains below, sequenced in a study of CD8 T cells in Susac syndrome. It was with random hexamers that roughly 0.45 to 1 ug RNA was reverse transcribed. TCRdb reanalysed the immunoSEQ multiplex PCR reads using MiXCR and keeps one entry per CDR3 protein. The sample includes under 200,000 distinct CDR3 sequences, 90% to 95% seen only once; the top ten take 0.15% to 0.2%. Material: CD8+ T cells from PBMCs. The receptors come from a human donor with multiple sclerosis.

This chain joins TRBV5-6 and TRBJ2-2; 9 nucleotides align to TRBD1. The CDR3 loop spans 15 amino acids. J was trimmed by 3 bases and V by 5 bases; bases with no gene match: 5. Germline-derived CDR1 and CDR2 are SGHDT and YYEEEE. The CDR3: CASSLGTGHTGELFF. In nucleotides, the CDR3 is TGTGCCAGCAGTTTAGGGACAGGGCACACCGGGGAGCTGTTTTTT.

The genes are TRBV9 and TRBJ1-1; tentative D call: TRBD1 (6 bases). CDR1 and CDR2 from the germline V gene are SGDLS and YYNGEE. The CDR3 is 14 residues long. Trimming removed 0 bases from V and 5 bases from J, with 11 bases in between. The CDR3 coding sequence is TGTGCCAGCAGCGTAGAGGGGGGCCGGACTGAAGCTTTCTTT. Its protein product is CASSVEGGRTEAFF.

V is TRBV9 and J is TRBJ1-1; the D gene is possibly TRBD1 (6 bases). The CDR3 is 16 amino acids. Trimming left V 4 bases short and J 0 bases short, with 16 bases between. Per germline, CDR1 SGDLS and CDR2 YYNGEE. The CDR3: CASSRYGGPMNTEAFF. The CDR3 nucleotides are TGTGCCAGCAGCCGTTATGGGGGCCCGATGAACACTGAAGCTTTCTTT.

The CDR3 region is CASSFSDGDEQFF. As DNA, the CDR3 is TGTGCCAGCAGTTTCTCTGACGGCGATGAGCAGTTCTTC. The chain combines TRBV27 with TRBJ2-1; unclear D gene. The germline CDR1 and CDR2 sequences are MNHEY and SMNVEV (reference sequence). The CDR3 contains 13 residues. V lost 3 bases to trimming and J lost 8 bases, with 11 bases between them.

The chain couples TRBV28 to TRBJ1-5; the D gene is possibly TRBD1 (5 bases). CDR1 and CDR2 (germline): MDHEN, SYDVKM. The CDR3 covers 15 residues. V lost 8 bases, J lost 4 bases, and 18 bases lay in between. The CDR3 region has the DNA TGTGCCAGCGGACCGATAGACAGCCGAAATCAGCCCCAGCATTTT. It translates to CASGPIDSRNQPQHF.

This chain links TRBV15 with TRBJ2-1, with 7 bases that match TRBD2. Germline CDR1 LNHNV, CDR2 YYDKDF (reference sequence). Trimming at V came to 0 bases and at J to 5 bases, leaving 4 bases not matched to a gene. The CDR3 has 15 residues. The CDR3 bases are TGTGCCACCAGCAGAGAGCGGGAGATTAACAATGAGCAGTTCTTC. Translating it yields CATSREREINNEQFF.

The gene calls are TRBV9 and TRBJ2-3; TRBD2 matches 8 bases. Germline CDR1 SGDLS, CDR2 YYNGEE. J was trimmed by 4 bases and V by 3 bases; bases with no gene match: 10. This CDR3 is 16 amino acids long. CDR3 loop: CASSATGLVVADTQYF. As DNA, the CDR3 is TGTGCCAGCAGCGCTACGGGACTAGTGGTCGCAGATACGCAGTATTTT.

The chain combines TRBV2 with TRBJ1-4; D perhaps matches TRBD1 (5 bases). V dropped 6 bases and J dropped 0 bases, with 14 bases sitting between them. This CDR3 spans 16 amino acids. Germline CDR1 reads SNHLY; CDR2 reads FYNNEI. CDR3: CASSPGTLATNEKLFF. In DNA, the CDR3 is TGTGCCAGCAGCCCCGGGACGTTGGCAACTAATGAAAAACTGTTTTTT.

The V call is TRBV7-8, the J call TRBJ2-3, with 12 bases that match TRBD2. V was clipped by 5 bases and J by 2 bases; unmatched bases: 8. CDR3 length: 17 residues. Per the germline V gene, CDR1 is SGHVS and CDR2 is FQNEAQ. The CDR3 region has the DNA TGTGCCAGCAGCCCACTACTAGCGGGGGGATTCACAGATACGCAGTATTTT. This sequence encodes CASSPLLAGGFTDTQYF.

Turning to this clonotype: The junction does not match germline at one end; this may be a read error. V and J are TRBV27 and TRBJ2-3; D gene unclear. This CDR3 region has 14 residues. Germline V gives CDR1 MNHEY, CDR2 SMNVEV (reference sequence). CDR3 DNA sequence: TGTGCCAGCAGTTTATCGGAGCCGCGAGATTCGCAGTATTTT. This encodes CASSLSEPRDSQYF.

This chain links TRBV9 with TRBJ2-7; D is perhaps TRBD2 (5 bases). CDR3 length: 12 residues. V was cut by 2 bases and J by 7 bases, with 10 bases left in between. The V gene's germline CDR1 is SGDLS and CDR2 YYNGEE. The CDR3 reads CASSVSGGEQYF. In nucleotides, the CDR3 is TGTGCCAGCAGCGTCAGCGGCGGAGAGCAGTACTTC.

The rearrangement joins TRBV6-5 to TRBJ1-5; weak D call: TRBD1 (5 bases). CDR3 size: 18 residues. The germline gives CDR1 MNHEY, CDR2 SVGAGI. With 0 bases removed from V and 8 bases from J, the gap between germline ends came to 23 bases. The DNA of the CDR3 is TGTGCCAGCAGTTACTCGAGGAAGGGACGCCCGGGAGTTGAGCCCCAGCATTTT. Protein: CASSYSRKGRPGVEPQHF.

This chain joins TRBV5-1 and TRBJ2-5, with TRBD1 matching 8 bases. This CDR3 spans 12 amino acids. V lost 0 bases and J lost 12; bases outside the gene matches: 4. Germline assignment: CDR1 SGHRS and CDR2 YFSETQ. The CDR3 region has the DNA TGCGCCAGCAGCTTGGGTGGGACAGGCGAGTACTTC. Encoded protein: CASSLGGTGEYF.

This clonotype has only one observation. The genes are TRBV28 and TRBJ1-2; D may be TRBD1 (6 bases). The CDR3 loop spans 15 amino acids. Trimming pared 4 bases from V and 0 bases from J, leaving 12 bases between. Looked up from germline, CDR1 is MDHEN and CDR2 is SYDVKM. DNA of the CDR3: TGTGCCAGCAGTTCCCGGGACACCGCTAACTATGGCTACACCTTC. The encoded protein is CASSSRDTANYGYTF.

V usage is TRBV7-8 and J usage is TRBJ2-3; D gene unclear. Looked up from germline, CDR1 is SGHVS and CDR2 is FQNEAQ. The CDR3 spans 16 residues. Trimming took 1 base from V and 1 from J, leaving 12 bases between them. The CDR3: CASSLVRRGRTDTQYF. DNA of the CDR3: TGTGCCAGCAGCTTAGTTAGGCGTGGCCGCACAGATACGCAGTATTTT.

The V and J genes are TRBV4-1 and TRBJ2-7, with 9 bases aligning to TRBD1. CDR3 length: 17 residues. V dropped 2 bases and J dropped 2; count of bases not matched to a gene: 10. Looked up from germline, CDR1 is MGHRA and CDR2 is YSYEKL. This CDR3 reads CASSQTPGQGNTYEQYF. The CDR3, as DNA: TGCGCCAGCAGCCAAACCCCGGGACAGGGCAATACCTACGAGCAGTACTTC.

This sequence joins TRBV2 and TRBJ1-5; a possible D gene is TRBD1 (5 bases). The V and J ends lost 5 bases and 3 bases respectively, with 11 bases between them. The CDR3 loop spans 14 amino acids. Germline loops: CDR1 SNHLY, CDR2 FYNNEI. As DNA, the CDR3 is TGTGCCAGCAGTAAACGGGGGTCCAATCAGCCCCAGCATTTT. This encodes CASSKRGSNQPQHF.

This clonotype came up once. The chain combines TRBV29-1 with TRBJ1-1; no clear D gene. Germline V CDR1 and CDR2: SQVTM, ANQGSEA. V was trimmed by 0 bases and J by 0 bases, leaving 11 bases between them. The CDR3 has 15 residues. CDR3 DNA: TGCAGCGTTGAAGATCCGGCCAGATTGAACACTGAAGCTTTCTTT. Translating it yields CSVEDPARLNTEAFF.

V and J are TRBV29-1 and TRBJ2-2, with D uncertain. The CDR3 spans 11 residues. Per germline, CDR1 SQVTM and CDR2 ANQGSEA. Trimming removed 4 bases at V and 7 bases at J, with 7 bases between. The CDR3 DNA is TGCAGCGTTGGGAAGAGCGGGGAGCTGTTTTTT. This translates into CSVGKSGELFF.